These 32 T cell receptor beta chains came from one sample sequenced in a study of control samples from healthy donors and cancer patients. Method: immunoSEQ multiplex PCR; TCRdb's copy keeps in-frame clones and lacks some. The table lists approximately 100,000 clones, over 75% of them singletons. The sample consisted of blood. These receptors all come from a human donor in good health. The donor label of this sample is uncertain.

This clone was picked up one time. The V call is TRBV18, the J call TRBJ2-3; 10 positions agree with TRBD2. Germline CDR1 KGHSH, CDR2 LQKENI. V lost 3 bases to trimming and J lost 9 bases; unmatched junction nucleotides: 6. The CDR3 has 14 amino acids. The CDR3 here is CASSPGLAGETQYF. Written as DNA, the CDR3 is TGTGCCAGCTCACCTGGCCTAGCGGGGGAAACGCAGTATTTT.

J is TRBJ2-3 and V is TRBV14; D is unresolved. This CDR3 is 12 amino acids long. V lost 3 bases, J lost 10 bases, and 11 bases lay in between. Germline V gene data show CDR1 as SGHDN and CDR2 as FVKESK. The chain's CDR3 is CASSQNRGAQYF. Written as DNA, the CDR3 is TGTGCCAGCAGCCAGAACAGAGGCGCGCAGTATTTT.

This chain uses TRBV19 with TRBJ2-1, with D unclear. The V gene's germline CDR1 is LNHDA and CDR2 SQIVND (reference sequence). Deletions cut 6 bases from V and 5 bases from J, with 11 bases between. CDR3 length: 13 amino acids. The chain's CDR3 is CASRYTENNEQFF. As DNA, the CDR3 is TGTGCCAGTAGGTATACAGAGAACAATGAGCAGTTCTTC.

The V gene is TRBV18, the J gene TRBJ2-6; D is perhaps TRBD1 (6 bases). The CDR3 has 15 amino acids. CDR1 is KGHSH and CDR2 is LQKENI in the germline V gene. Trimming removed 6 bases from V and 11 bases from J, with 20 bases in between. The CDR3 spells CASSRRPGAQDVLTF. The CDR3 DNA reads TGTGCCAGCTCCCGACGGCCAGGGGCCCAGGACGTCCTGACTTTC.

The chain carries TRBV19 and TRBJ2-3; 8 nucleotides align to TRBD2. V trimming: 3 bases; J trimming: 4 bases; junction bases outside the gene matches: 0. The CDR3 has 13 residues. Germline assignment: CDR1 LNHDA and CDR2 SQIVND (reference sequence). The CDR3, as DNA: TGTGCCAGTAGTATCGGGGGGGCAGATACGCAGTATTTT. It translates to CASSIGGADTQYF.

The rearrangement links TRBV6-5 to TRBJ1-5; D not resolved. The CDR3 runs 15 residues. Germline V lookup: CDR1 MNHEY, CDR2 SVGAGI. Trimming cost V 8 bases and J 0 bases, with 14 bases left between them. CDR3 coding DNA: TGTGCCAGCGGATCTCAACAGAGTAGCAATCAGCCCCAGCATTTT. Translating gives CASGSQQSSNQPQHF.

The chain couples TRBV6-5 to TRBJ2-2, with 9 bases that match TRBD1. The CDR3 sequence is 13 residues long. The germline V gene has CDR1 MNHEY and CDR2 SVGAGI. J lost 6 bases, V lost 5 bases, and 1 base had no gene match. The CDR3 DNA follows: TGTGCCAGCAGTCGACAGGGGGCCGGGGAGCTGTTTTTT. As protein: CASSRQGAGELFF.

For the CDR3, the DNA is TGTGCCAGCATCCGGATCGGTGAGACCCAGTACTTC. Protein product: CASIRIGETQYF. The chain employs TRBV2 and TRBJ2-5; D remains unclear. The CDR3 runs 12 residues. In germline, CDR1 is SNHLY, CDR2 FYNNEI. V was trimmed by 7 bases and J by 5 bases, leaving 11 bases between them.

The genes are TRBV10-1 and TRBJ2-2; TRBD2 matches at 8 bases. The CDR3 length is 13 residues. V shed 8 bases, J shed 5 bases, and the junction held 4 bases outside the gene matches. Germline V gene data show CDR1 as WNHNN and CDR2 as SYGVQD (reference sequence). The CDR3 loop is CASGLAGTGELFF. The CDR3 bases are TGCGCCAGCGGGCTAGCGGGTACCGGGGAGCTGTTTTTT.

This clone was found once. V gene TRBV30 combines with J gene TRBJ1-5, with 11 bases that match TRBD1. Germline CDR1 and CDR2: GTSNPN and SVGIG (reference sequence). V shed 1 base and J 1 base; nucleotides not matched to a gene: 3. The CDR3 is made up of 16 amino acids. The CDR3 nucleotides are TGTGCCTGGAGTGGGGACAGGGGGTTGAGCAATCAGCCCCAGCATTTT. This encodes CAWSGDRGLSNQPQHF.

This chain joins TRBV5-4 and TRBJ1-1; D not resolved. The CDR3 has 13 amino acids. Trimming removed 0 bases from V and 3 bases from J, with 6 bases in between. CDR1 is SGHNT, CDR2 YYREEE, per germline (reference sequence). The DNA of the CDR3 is TGTGCCAGCAGCTTGGACAGTTACACTGAAGCTTTCTTT. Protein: CASSLDSYTEAFF.

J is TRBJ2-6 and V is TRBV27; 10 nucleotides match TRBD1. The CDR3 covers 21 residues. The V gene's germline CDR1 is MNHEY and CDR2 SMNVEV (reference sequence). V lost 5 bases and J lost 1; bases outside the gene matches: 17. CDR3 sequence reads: CASSPWNPGQGSKSGANVLTF. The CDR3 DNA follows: TGTGCCAGCAGTCCATGGAACCCGGGACAGGGGTCAAAATCTGGGGCCAACGTCCTGACTTTC.

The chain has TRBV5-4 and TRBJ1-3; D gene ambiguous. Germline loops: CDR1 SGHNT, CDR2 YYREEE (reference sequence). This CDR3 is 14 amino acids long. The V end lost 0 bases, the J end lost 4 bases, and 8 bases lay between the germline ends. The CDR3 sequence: CASSLVGSGNTIYF. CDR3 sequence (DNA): TGTGCCAGCAGCTTGGTGGGATCCGGAAACACCATATATTTT.

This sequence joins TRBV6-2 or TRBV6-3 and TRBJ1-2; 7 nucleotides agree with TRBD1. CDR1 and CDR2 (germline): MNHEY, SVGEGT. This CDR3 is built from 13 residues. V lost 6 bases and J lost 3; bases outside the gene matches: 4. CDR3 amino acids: CASSLQGHYGYTF. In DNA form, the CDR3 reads TGTGCCAGCAGCCTACAGGGGCACTATGGCTACACCTTC.

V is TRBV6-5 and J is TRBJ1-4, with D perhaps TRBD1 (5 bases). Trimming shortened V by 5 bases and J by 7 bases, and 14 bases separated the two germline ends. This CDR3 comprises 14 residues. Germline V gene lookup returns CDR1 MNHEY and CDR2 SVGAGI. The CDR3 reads CASSPPGGTEKLFF. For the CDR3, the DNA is TGTGCCAGCAGTCCTCCGGGTGGGACTGAAAAACTGTTTTTT.

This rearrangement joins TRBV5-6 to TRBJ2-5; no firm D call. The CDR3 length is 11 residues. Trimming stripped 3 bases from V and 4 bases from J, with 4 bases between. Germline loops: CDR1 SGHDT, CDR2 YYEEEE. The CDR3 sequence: CASSYRETQYF. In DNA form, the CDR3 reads TGTGCCAGCAGCTACCGAGAGACCCAGTACTTC.

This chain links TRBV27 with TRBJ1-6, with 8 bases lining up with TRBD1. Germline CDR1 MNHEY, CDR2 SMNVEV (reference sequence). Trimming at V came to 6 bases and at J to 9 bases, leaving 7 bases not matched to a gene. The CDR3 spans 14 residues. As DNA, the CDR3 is TGTGCCAGCAGCTCCGGACAGGGCAGTTCACCCCTCCACTTT. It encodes CASSSGQGSSPLHF.

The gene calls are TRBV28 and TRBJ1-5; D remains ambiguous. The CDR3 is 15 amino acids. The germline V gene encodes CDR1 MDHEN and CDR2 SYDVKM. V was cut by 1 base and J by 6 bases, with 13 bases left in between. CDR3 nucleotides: TGTGCCAGCAGTTTATATCAGGTGTGGGGTCAGCCCCAGCATTTT. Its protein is CASSLYQVWGQPQHF. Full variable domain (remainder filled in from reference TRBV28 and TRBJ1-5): DVKVTQSSRYLVKRTGEKVFLECVQDMDHENMFWYRQDPGLGLRLIYFSYDVKMKEKGDIPEGYSVSREKKERFSLILESASTNQTSMYLCASSLYQVWGQPQHFGDGTRLSIL.

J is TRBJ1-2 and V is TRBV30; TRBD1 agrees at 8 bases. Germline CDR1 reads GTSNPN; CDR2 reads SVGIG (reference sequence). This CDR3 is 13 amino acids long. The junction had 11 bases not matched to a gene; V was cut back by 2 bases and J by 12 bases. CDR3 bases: TGTGCCTGGAGTCAGGGACAGGCCTTGGTGAACACCTTC. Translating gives CAWSQGQALVNTF.

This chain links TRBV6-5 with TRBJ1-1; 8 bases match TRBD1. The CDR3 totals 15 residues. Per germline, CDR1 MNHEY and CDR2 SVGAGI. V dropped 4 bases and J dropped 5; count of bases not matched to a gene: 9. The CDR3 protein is CASSFFRGRGTEAFF. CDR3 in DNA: TGTGCCAGCAGTTTTTTCAGGGGGCGAGGGACTGAAGCTTTCTTT.

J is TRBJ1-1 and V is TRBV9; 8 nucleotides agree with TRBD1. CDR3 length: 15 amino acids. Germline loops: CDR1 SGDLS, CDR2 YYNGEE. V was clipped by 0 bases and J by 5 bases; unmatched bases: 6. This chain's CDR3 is CASSVAQGAVTEAFF. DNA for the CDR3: TGTGCCAGCAGCGTAGCCCAGGGGGCTGTGACTGAAGCTTTCTTT.

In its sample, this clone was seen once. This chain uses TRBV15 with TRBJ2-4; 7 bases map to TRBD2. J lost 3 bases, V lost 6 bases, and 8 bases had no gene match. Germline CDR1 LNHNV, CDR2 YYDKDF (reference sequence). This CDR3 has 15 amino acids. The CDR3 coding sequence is TGTGCCACCAGAGGGCTTGGGGGGGGCAAAAACATTCAGTACTTC. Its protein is CATRGLGGGKNIQYF.

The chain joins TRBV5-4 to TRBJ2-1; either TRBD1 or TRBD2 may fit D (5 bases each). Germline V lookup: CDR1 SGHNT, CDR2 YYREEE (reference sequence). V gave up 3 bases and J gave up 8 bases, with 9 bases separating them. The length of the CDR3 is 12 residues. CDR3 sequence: CASSSGGDEQFF. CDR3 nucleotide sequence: TGTGCCAGCAGCTCTGGGGGTGATGAGCAGTTCTTC.

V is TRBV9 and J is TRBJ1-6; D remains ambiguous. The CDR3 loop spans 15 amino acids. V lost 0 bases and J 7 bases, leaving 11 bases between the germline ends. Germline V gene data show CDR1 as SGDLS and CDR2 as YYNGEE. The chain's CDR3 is CASSVGGQFNSPLHF. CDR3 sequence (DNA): TGTGCCAGCAGCGTAGGAGGGCAGTTCAATTCACCCCTCCACTTT.

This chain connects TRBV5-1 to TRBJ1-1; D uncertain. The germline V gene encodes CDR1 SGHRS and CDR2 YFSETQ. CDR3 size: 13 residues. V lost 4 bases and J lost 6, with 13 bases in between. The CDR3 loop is CASSPSVDAEAFF. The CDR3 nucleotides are TGCGCCAGCAGCCCTTCGGTTGACGCTGAAGCTTTCTTT.

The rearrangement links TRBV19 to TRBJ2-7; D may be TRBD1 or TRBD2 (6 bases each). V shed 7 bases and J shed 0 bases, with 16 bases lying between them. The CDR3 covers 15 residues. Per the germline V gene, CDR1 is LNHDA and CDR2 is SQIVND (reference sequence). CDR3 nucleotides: TGTGCCAGTAAAAGGGGGGACACGAGCTCCTACGAGCAGTACTTC. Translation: CASKRGDTSSYEQYF.

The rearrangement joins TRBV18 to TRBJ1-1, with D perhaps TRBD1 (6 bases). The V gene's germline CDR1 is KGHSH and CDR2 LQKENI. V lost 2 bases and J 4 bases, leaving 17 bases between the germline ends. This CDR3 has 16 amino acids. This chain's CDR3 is CASSPSGPGGGTEAFF. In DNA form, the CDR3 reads TGTGCCAGCTCACCATCCGGTCCTGGAGGGGGCACTGAAGCTTTCTTT. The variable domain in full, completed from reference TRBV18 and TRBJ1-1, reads NAGVMQNPRHLVRRRGQEARLRCSPMKGHSHVYWYRQLPEEGLKFMVYLQKENIIDESGMPKERFSAEFPKEGPSILRIQQVVRGDSAAYFCASSPSGPGGGTEAFFGQGTRLTVV.

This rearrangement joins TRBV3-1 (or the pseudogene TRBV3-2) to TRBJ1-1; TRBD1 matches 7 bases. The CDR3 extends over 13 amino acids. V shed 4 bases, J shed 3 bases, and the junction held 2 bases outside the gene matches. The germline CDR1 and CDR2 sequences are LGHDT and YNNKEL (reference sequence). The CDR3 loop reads CASSPTGDTEAFF. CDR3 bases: TGTGCCAGCAGCCCCACAGGGGACACTGAAGCTTTCTTT.

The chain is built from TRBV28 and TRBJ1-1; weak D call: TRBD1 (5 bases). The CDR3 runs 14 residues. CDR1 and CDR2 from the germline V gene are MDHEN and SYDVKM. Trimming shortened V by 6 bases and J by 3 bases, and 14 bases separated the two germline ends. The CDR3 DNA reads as TGTGCCAGCAGGCTAGAGGTAGGGGACACTGAAGCTTTCTTT. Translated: CASRLEVGDTEAFF.

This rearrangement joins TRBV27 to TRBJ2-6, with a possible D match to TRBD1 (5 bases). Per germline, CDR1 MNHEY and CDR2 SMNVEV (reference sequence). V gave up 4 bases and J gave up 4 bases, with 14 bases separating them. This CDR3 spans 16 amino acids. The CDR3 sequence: CASSSVGAEGANVLTF. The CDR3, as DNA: TGTGCCAGCAGTTCGGTAGGGGCGGAGGGGGCCAACGTCCTGACTTTC.

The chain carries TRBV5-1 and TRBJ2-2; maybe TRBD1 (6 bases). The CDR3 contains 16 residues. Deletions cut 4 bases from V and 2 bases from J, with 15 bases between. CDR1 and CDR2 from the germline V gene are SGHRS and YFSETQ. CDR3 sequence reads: CASSLTGSRNTGELFF. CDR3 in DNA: TGCGCCAGCAGCCTGACAGGTTCCCGAAACACCGGGGAGCTGTTTTTT.

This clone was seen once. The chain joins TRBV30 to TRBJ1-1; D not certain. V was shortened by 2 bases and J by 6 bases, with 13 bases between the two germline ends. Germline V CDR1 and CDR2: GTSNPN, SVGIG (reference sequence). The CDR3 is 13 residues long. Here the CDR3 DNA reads TGTGCCTGGAGTTCGGGCCTCAACTCTGAAGCTTTCTTT. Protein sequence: CAWSSGLNSEAFF.